The 13 T cell receptor beta chains reported below all come from one sample, sequenced in a study of blood T cell repertoires in COVID-19. Profiled with immunoSEQ multiplex PCR; TCRdb holds only in-frame clones, not every one. This sample has some 94,000 clones, with about 71% found just once. Sequences were obtained from peripheral blood. Receptors were obtained from a woman in her sixties in a cohort sampled during active or convalescent COVID-19.

The rearrangement links TRBV7-2 to TRBJ1-3; tentative D call: TRBD1 (5 bases). V shed 5 bases and J shed 6 bases, with 17 bases lying between them. Germline V CDR1 and CDR2: SGHTA, FQGNSA. The CDR3 sequence is 15 residues long. CDR3 DNA: TGTGCCAGCAGCCCTTCAGGGAGGTTAGAAAACACCATATATTTT. Encoded protein: CASSPSGRLENTIYF.

This sequence joins TRBV3-1 (or the pseudogene TRBV3-2) and TRBJ2-1; 7 nucleotides line up with TRBD2. Trimming at V came to 0 bases and at J to 7 bases, leaving 6 bases not matched to a gene. This CDR3 has 15 amino acids. The germline V gene has CDR1 LGHDT and CDR2 YNNKEL (reference sequence). CDR3 region: CASSQDLLARNEQFF. CDR3 bases: TGTGCCAGCAGCCAAGACCTACTAGCGCGGAATGAGCAGTTCTTC.

J is TRBJ2-6 and V is TRBV5-1, with 8 nucleotides matching TRBD1. The CDR3 length is 19 residues. The junction had 9 bases not matched to a gene; V was cut back by 0 bases and J by 1 base. CDR1 is SGHRS and CDR2 is YFSETQ in the germline V gene. The CDR3: CASSLVKGQESSGANVLTF. The CDR3 nucleotides read TGCGCCAGCAGCTTGGTGAAGGGACAGGAGTCTTCTGGGGCCAACGTCCTGACTTTC.

A word on this clone: This same CDR3 is encoded by further DNA sequences in the sample. The chain carries TRBV29-1 and TRBJ1-2; no reliable D call. The V gene lost 3 bases and the J gene lost 2 bases, with 7 bases spanning the gap. CDR1 and CDR2 from the germline V gene are SQVTM and ANQGSEA. This CDR3 spans 12 amino acids. CDR3 sequence: CSVERGNYGYTF. CDR3 in DNA: TGCAGCGTTGAGAGAGGGAACTATGGCTACACCTTC.

The CDR3 nucleotides are TGTGCCAGCAGTGAGAGGGTAACTGAAGCTTTCTTT. It encodes CASSERVTEAFF. The chain joins TRBV6-1 to TRBJ1-1; D unclear. The CDR3 covers 12 residues. V was pared by 3 bases and J by 5 bases, with 7 bases between. In germline, CDR1 is MNHNS, CDR2 SASEGT.

The rearrangement uses TRBV25-1 and TRBJ1-6; 8 bases are a match to TRBD1. V shed 5 bases, J shed 9 bases, and the junction held 9 bases outside the gene matches. In germline, CDR1 is MGHDK, CDR2 SYGVNS. The CDR3 is 15 residues long. The CDR3 bases are TGTGCCAGCAGTCTCACAGGGGGTACTCTTTCACCCCTCCACTTT. Its protein is CASSLTGGTLSPLHF.

This clone was counted a few times. The rearrangement joins TRBV19 to TRBJ2-2, with no clear D. V was shortened by 9 bases and J by 3 bases, with 23 bases between the two germline ends. The CDR3 consists of 17 residues. Germline V gene sequence: CDR1 LNHDA, CDR2 SQIVND (reference sequence). CDR3 sequence reads: CARTLPQKPSDTGELFF. CDR3 nucleotide sequence: TGTGCCAGAACGCTTCCGCAAAAACCCTCGGACACCGGGGAGCTGTTTTTT. The complete variable domain, with remaining parts taken from reference TRBV19 and TRBJ2-2, reads DGGITQSPKYLFRKEGQNVTLSCEQNLNHDAMYWYRQDPGQGLRLIYYSQIVNDFQKGDIAEGYSVSREKKESFPLTVTSAQKNPTAFYLCARTLPQKPSDTGELFFGEGSRLTVL.

This clone was counted between two and nine times. The rearrangement joins TRBV2 to TRBJ2-7; the D gene is possibly TRBD1 (5 bases). The CDR3 sequence is 13 residues long. CDR1 SNHLY and CDR2 FYNNEI come from the germline V gene. Trimming took off 0 bases at V and 5 bases at J, with 8 bases between the two ends. The CDR3 DNA follows: TGTGCCAGCAGTGAAGCCAGGGTAAACGAGCAGTACTTC. Amino acid sequence: CASSEARVNEQYF. Full variable domain (rest looked up from reference TRBV2 and TRBJ2-7): EPEVTQTPSHQVTQMGQEVILRCVPISNHLYFYWYRQILGQKVEFLVSFYNNEISEKSEIFDDQFSVERPDGSNFTLKIRSTKLEDSAMYFCASSEARVNEQYFGPGTRLTVT.

The chain links TRBV25-1 to TRBJ2-3; 10 nucleotides align to TRBD2. The J segment lost 4 bases and the V segment lost 6 bases, leaving 7 bases of the junction unmatched. CDR3 length: 15 residues. Germline CDR1 MGHDK, CDR2 SYGVNS. The CDR3 coding sequence is TGTGCCAGCAGCCACCCAGCGGGGGGGCCAGATACGCAGTATTTT. Amino acid sequence: CASSHPAGGPDTQYF.

The chain recombines TRBV7-9 with TRBJ1-2; 8 positions match TRBD1. Per germline, CDR1 SEHNR and CDR2 FQNEAQ (reference sequence). This CDR3 comprises 19 residues. Trimming removed 2 bases from V and 2 bases from J; junction bases left unmatched: 16. In DNA form, the CDR3 reads TGTGCCAGCAGCTTAATAGAACGGACAGGGAGGTTTTCAAACTATGGCTACACCTTC. Protein: CASSLIERTGRFSNYGYTF. Drawing the rest from reference TRBV7-9 and TRBJ1-2, the complete variable domain is DTGVSQNPRHKITKRGQNVTFRCDPISEHNRLYWYRQTLGQGPEFLTYFQNEAQLEKSRLLSDRFSAERPKGSFSTLEIQRTEQGDSAMYLCASSLIERTGRFSNYGYTFGSGTRLTVV.

V usage is TRBV9 and J usage is TRBJ1-1; 8 positions agree with TRBD1. The CDR3 consists of 18 residues. Germline CDR1 is SGDLS and CDR2 is YYNGEE. Trimming cost V 0 bases and J 1 base; bases outside gene matches: 11. The chain's CDR3 is CASSVEGPGGVGNTEAFF. CDR3 nucleotide sequence: TGTGCCAGCAGCGTAGAGGGTCCAGGGGGCGTCGGGAACACTGAAGCTTTCTTT.

This sequence joins TRBV19 and TRBJ2-3, with 7 bases lining up with TRBD1. The V gene end was trimmed by 6 bases and the J gene end by 0 bases; junction bases not matched to a gene: 0. The CDR3 has 13 amino acids. Germline loops: CDR1 LNHDA, CDR2 SQIVND (reference sequence). The chain's CDR3 is CASRTGSTDTQYF. The CDR3 DNA sequence: TGTGCCAGTAGGACAGGGAGCACAGATACGCAGTATTTT.

This clone was recorded a few times. The chain employs TRBV10-1 and TRBJ1-5; possible D gene TRBD1, 6 bases. CDR1 is WNHNN, CDR2 SYGVQD, per germline (reference sequence). The V end was cut by 7 bases, the J end by 0 bases, with 10 bases between. The CDR3 spans 14 residues. Here the CDR3 reads CASNGGASNQPQHF. The CDR3 DNA reads as TGCGCCAGCAACGGGGGGGCTAGCAATCAGCCCCAGCATTTT.